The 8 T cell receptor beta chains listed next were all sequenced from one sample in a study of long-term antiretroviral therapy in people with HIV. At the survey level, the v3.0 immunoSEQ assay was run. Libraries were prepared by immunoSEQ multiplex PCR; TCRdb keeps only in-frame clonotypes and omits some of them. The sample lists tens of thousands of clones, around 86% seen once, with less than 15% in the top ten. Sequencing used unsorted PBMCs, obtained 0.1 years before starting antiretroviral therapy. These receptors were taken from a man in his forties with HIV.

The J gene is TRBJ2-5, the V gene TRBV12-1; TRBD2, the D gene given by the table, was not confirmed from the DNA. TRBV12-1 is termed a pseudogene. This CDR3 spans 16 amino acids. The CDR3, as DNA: TGTGCCAGCAGCTTCCGACTAGCGGGAGTCGTGGAGACCCAGTACTTC. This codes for CASSFRLAGVVETQYF.

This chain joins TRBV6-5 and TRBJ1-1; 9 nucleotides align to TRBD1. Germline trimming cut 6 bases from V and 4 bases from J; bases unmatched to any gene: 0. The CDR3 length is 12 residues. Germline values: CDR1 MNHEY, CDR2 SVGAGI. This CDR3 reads CASRDRGTEAFF. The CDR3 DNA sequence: TGTGCCAGCAGGGACAGGGGCACTGAAGCTTTCTTT.

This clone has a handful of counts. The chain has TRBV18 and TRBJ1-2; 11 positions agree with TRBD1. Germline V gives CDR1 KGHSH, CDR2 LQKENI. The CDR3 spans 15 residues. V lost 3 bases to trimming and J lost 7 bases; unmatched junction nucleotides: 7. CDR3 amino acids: CASSPEDRGRPGYTF. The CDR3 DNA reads TGTGCCAGCTCACCGGAGGACAGGGGGCGACCTGGCTACACCTTC.

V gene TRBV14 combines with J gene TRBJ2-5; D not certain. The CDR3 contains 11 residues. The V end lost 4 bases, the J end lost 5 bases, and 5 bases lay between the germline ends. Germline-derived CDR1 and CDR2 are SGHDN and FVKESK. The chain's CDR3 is CASSLRETQYF. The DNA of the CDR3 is TGTGCCAGCAGCCTAAGGGAGACCCAGTACTTC. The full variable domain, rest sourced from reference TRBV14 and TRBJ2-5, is EAGVTQFPSHSVIEKGQTVTLRCDPISGHDNLYWYRRVMGKEIKFLLHFVKESKQDESGMPNNRFLAERTGGTYSTLKVQPAELEDSGVYFCASSLRETQYFGPGTRLLVL.

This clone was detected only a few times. In nucleotides, the CDR3 is TGTGCCAGCAGGGTCCGGGACGGTCGTAATACGCAGTATTTT. Protein: CASRVRDGRNTQYF. V and J are TRBV6-5 and TRBJ2-3, with D perhaps assigned TRBD1 or TRBD2 (5 bases each). The V end was cut by 6 bases, the J end by 7 bases, with 17 bases between. The CDR3 sequence is 14 residues long. CDR1 is MNHEY and CDR2 is SVGAGI in the germline V gene.

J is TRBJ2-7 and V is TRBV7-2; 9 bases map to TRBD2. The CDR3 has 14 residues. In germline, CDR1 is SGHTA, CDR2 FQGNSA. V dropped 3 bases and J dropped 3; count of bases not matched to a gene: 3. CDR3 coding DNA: TGTGCCAGCAGCTTTAGCGGGGGTGGCTACGAGCAGTACTTC. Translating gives CASSFSGGGYEQYF.

The CDR3 sequence: CGTRDSSNQPQHF. Written as DNA, the CDR3 is TGTGGCACCCGGGACAGTAGCAATCAGCCCCAGCATTTT. This sequence joins TRBV28 and TRBJ1-5, with 7 bases aligning to TRBD1. Germline V gene lookup returns CDR1 MDHEN and CDR2 SYDVKM. The CDR3 has 13 residues.

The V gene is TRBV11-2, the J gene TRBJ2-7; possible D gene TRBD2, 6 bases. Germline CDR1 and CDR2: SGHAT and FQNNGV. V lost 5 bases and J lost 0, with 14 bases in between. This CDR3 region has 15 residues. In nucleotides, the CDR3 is TGTGCCAGCAGCAACCGACAGCGGGTCTCCTACGAGCAGTACTTC. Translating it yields CASSNRQRVSYEQYF.